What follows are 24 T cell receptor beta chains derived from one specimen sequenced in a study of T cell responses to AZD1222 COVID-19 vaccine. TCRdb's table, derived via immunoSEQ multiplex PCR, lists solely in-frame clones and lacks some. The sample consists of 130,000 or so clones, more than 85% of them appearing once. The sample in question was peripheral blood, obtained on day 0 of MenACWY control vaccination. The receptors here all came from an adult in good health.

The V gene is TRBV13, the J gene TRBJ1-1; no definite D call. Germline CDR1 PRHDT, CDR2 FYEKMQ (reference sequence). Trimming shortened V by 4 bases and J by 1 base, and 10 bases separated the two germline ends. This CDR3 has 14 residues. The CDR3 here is CASSSAGRNTEAFF. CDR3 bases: TGTGCCAGCAGCTCCGCAGGACGGAACACTGAAGCTTTCTTT.

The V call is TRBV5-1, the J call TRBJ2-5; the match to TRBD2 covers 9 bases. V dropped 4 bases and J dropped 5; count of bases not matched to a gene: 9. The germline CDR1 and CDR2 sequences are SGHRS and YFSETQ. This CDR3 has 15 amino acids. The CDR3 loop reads CASSPSGGLGETQYF. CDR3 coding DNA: TGCGCCAGCAGCCCGAGCGGGGGGCTAGGGGAGACCCAGTACTTC.

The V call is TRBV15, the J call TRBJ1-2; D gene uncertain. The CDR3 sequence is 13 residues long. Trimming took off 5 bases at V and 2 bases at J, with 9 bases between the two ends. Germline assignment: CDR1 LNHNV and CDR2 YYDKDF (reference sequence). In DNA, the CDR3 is TGTGCCACCAGCCTACGACTGAACTATGGCTACACCTTC. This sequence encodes CATSLRLNYGYTF.

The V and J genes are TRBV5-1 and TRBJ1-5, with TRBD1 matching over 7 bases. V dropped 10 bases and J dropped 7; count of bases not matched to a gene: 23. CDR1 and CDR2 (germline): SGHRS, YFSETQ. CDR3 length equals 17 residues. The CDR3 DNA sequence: TGCGCCGGCTTAAATGGGGCTTACAGGGGAAGAGAACAGCCCCAGCATTTT. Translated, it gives CAGLNGAYRGREQPQHF.

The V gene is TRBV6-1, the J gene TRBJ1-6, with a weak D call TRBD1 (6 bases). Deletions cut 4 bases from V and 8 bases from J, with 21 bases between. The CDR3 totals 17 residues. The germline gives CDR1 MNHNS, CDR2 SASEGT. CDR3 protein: CASSGGQKWSQDSPLHF. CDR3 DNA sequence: TGTGCCAGCAGTGGCGGACAGAAATGGAGCCAAGATTCACCCCTCCACTTT.

The CDR3 loop is CASSSLNNSPLHF. The CDR3 coding sequence is TGTGCCAGCAGTTCCCTCAATAATTCACCCCTCCACTTT. The genes are TRBV6-5 and TRBJ1-6; D not certain. CDR3 length: 13 amino acids. Trimming stripped 4 bases from V and 5 bases from J, with 6 bases between. Germline loops: CDR1 MNHEY, CDR2 SVGAGI.

CDR3 residues: CASSLLAGDTDTQYF. CDR3 coding DNA: TGTGCCAGCAGTTTACTAGCGGGGGACACAGATACGCAGTATTTT. The chain couples TRBV6-4 to TRBJ2-3, with TRBD2 identical over 11 bases. This CDR3 region has 15 residues. The germline CDR1 and CDR2 sequences are MRHNA and SNTAGT. V was clipped by 5 bases and J by 2 bases; unmatched bases: 3.

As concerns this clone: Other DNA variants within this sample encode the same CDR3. The CDR3 region has the DNA TGTGCCAGTAGTATTACCGGGAACACTGAAGCTTTCTTT. It specifies CASSITGNTEAFF. This chain connects TRBV19 to TRBJ1-1; D gene ambiguous. Trimming cost V 3 bases and J 1 base, with 6 bases left between them. CDR1 and CDR2 (germline): LNHDA, SQIVND (reference sequence). The CDR3 contains 13 residues.

This CDR3 reads CASSETGATGYTF. DNA for the CDR3: TGTGCCAGCAGCGAGACAGGGGCTACGGGCTACACCTTC. This chain links TRBV7-8 with TRBJ1-2; 8 bases are a match to TRBD1. Germline lookup yields CDR1 SGHVS and CDR2 FQNEAQ. The CDR3 totals 13 residues. V lost 5 bases and J lost 8; bases outside the gene matches: 7.

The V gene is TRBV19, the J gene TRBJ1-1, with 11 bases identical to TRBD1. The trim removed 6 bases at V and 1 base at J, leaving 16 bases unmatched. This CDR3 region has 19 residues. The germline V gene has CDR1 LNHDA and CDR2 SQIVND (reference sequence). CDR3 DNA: TGTGCCAGTAGCAAAGGTACTCCCGGACAGGGGGCCGGGAACACTGAAGCTTTCTTT. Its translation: CASSKGTPGQGAGNTEAFF.

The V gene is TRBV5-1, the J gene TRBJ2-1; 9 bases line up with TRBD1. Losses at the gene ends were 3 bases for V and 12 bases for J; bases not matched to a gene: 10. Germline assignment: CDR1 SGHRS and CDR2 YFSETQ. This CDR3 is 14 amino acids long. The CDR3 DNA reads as TGCGCCAGCAGCTCCCCGGGACAGGGCGCAGGGCAGTTCTTC. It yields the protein CASSSPGQGAGQFF.

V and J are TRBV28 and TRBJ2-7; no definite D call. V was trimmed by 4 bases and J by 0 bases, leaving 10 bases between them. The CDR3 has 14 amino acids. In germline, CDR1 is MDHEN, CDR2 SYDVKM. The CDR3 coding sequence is TGTGCCAGCAGTTATAACCTAGGCTCCTACGAGCAGTACTTC. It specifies CASSYNLGSYEQYF.

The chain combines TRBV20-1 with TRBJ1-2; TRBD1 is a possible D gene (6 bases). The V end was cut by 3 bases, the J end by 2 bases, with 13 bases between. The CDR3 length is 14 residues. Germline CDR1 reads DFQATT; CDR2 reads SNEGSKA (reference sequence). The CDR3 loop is CSASAFDRNYGYTF. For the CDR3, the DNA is TGCAGTGCTAGTGCTTTTGACAGGAACTATGGCTACACCTTC.

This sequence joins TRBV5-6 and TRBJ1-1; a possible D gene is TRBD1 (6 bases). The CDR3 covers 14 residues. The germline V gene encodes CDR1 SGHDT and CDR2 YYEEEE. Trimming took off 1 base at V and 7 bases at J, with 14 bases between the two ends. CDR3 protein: CASSLLQGRNEAFF. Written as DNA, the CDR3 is TGTGCCAGCAGCTTGTTGCAGGGGCGCAATGAAGCTTTCTTT.

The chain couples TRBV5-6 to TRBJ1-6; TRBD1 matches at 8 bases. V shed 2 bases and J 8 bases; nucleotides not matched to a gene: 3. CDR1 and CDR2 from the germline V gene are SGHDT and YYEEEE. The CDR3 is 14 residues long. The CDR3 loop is CASSLGQGDSPLHF. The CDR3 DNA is TGTGCCAGCAGCTTAGGACAGGGAGATTCACCCCTCCACTTT.

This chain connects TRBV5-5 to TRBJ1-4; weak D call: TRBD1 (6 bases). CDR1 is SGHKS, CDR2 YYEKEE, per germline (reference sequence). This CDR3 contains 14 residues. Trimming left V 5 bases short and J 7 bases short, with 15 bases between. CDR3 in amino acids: CASSTGFDREKLFF. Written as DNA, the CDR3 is TGTGCCAGCAGTACAGGGTTCGATCGTGAAAAACTGTTTTTT.

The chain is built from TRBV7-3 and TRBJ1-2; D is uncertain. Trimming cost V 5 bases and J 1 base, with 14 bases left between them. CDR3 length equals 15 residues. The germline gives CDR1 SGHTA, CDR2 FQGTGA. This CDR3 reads CASSPTGFVNYGYTF. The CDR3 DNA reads TGTGCCAGCAGCCCGACGGGGTTCGTTAACTATGGCTACACCTTC.

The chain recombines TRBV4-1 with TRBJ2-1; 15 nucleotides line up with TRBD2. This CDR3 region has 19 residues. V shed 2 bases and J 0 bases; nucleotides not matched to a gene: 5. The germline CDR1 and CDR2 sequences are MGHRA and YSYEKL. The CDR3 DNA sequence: TGCGCCAGCAGCCAATCGGGACTAGCGGGAGGAAGCTCCTACAATGAGCAGTTCTTC. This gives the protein CASSQSGLAGGSSYNEQFF.

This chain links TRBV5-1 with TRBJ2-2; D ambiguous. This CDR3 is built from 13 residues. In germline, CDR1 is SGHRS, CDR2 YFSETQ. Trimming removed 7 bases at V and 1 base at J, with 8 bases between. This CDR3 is CASGSGNTGELFF. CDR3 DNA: TGCGCCAGCGGGTCGGGGAACACCGGGGAGCTGTTTTTT. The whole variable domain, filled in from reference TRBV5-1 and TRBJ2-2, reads KAGVTQTPRYLIKTRGQQVTLSCSPISGHRSVSWYQQTPGQGLQFLFEYFSETQRNKGNFPGRFSGRQFSNSRSEMNVSTLELGDSALYLCASGSGNTGELFFGEGSRLTVL.

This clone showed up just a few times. The CDR3 protein is CASSLALRLNTEAFF. The CDR3 region has the DNA TGTGCCAGCAGCTTAGCGCTACGTCTGAACACTGAAGCTTTCTTT. The V call is TRBV7-2, the J call TRBJ1-1; D gene uncertain. The CDR3 consists of 15 residues. V gave up 0 bases and J gave up 0 bases, with 8 bases separating them. Germline values: CDR1 SGHTA, CDR2 FQGNSA. Using reference TRBV7-2 and TRBJ1-1 for the parts outside the CDR3, the full variable domain is GAGVSQSPSNKVTEKGKDVELRCDPISGHTALYWYRQSLGQGLEFLIYFQGNSAPDKSGLPSDRFSAERTGGSVSTLTIQRTQQEDSAVYLCASSLALRLNTEAFFGQGTRLTVV.

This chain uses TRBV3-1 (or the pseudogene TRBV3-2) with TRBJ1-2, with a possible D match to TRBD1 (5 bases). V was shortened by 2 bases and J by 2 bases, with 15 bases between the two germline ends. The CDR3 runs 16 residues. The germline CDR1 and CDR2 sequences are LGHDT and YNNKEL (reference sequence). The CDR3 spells CASSQLMGRRNYGYTF. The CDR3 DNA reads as TGTGCCAGCAGCCAACTCATGGGACGGCGGAACTATGGCTACACCTTC.

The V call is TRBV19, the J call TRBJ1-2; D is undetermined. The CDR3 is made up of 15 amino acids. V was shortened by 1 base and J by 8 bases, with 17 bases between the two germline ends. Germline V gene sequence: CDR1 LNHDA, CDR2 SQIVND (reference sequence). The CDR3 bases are TGTGCCAGTAGTATAGGAACAGAGCCTGTTTGGGGCTACACCTTC. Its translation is CASSIGTEPVWGYTF. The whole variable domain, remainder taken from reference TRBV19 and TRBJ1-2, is DGGITQSPKYLFRKEGQNVTLSCEQNLNHDAMYWYRQDPGQGLRLIYYSQIVNDFQKGDIAEGYSVSREKKESFPLTVTSAQKNPTAFYLCASSIGTEPVWGYTFGSGTRLTVV.

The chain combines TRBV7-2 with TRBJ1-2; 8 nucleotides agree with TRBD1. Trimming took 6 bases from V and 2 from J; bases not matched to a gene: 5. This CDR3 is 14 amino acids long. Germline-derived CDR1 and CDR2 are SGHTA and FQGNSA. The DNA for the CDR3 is TGTGCCAGCAGAGGGGACAGGTGGAACTATGGCTACACCTTC. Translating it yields CASRGDRWNYGYTF. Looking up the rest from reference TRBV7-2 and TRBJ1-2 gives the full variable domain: GAGVSQSPSNKVTEKGKDVELRCDPISGHTALYWYRQSLGQGLEFLIYFQGNSAPDKSGLPSDRFSAERTGGSVSTLTIQRTQQEDSAVYLCASRGDRWNYGYTFGSGTRLTVV.

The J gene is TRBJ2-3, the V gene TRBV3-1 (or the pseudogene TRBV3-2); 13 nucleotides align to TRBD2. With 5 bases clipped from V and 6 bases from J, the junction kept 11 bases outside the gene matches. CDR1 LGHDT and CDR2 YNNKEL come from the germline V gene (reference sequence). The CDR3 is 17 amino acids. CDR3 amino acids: CASSEGRTSGRRDTQYF. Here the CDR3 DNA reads TGTGCCAGCAGCGAGGGGCGGACTAGCGGGAGAAGGGATACGCAGTATTTT.